This TCR beta chain is from a study of beta chain features in type 1 diabetes. This clone was detected a few times. Its antigen is not known. The CDR3 contains 11 residues. V lost 7 bases and J lost 8, with 9 bases in between. Looked up from germline, CDR1 is LNHDA and CDR2 is SQIVND (reference sequence). Expressed TCRB transcripts were sequenced, since all the RNA that had been isolated was reverse transcribed. Sequencing used immunoSEQ multiplex PCR; TCRdb keeps in-frame clones, though not all of them. The sample gives 640,000 or so clones, 11% to 15% of which show up once; approximately 0.039% is in the top ten. General study findings and limits: Researchers report that Type 1 diabetes patients had moderately but significantly shorter TCRB CDR3s across all four CD4+ subsets.

This rearrangement joins TRBV19 to TRBJ2-1; no firm D call. The sample comprised naive CD4+ T cells from blood. This receptor was taken from a man younger than 30 with type 1 diabetes. The DNA for the CDR3 is TGTGCCAGTAATATTAGAGATGAGCAGTTCTTC. Protein product: CASNIRDEQFF. Combining the CDR3 with reference TRBV19 and TRBJ2-1 gives the whole variable domain DGGITQSPKYLFRKEGQNVTLSCEQNLNHDAMYWYRQDPGQGLRLIYYSQIVNDFQKGDIAEGYSVSREKKESFPLTVTSAQKNPTAFYLCASNIRDEQFFGPGTRLTVL.